This T cell receptor (beta chain) was recovered during a study of blood T cell repertoires in COVID-19. Study background: Samples of COVID-19 (acute and convalescent) were obtained from the United States, Italy and Spain. PBMCs, B-cell-depleted T cells, or T cells were the source of the cDNA or gDNA that made up the material.

Per germline, CDR1 SGDLS and CDR2 YYNGEE. The CDR3 covers 18 residues. The V segment lost 3 bases and the J segment 1 base; nucleotides outside the gene matches: 8. Per the authors' pipeline: Estimation of nucleated cell counts was performed using reference gene primer amplification. TCRdb keeps only in-frame clones here, not all; method: immunoSEQ multiplex PCR. D and trimming were read from the DNA, whereas the V and J calls and clone size are those reported in that table. Of about 240,000 clones in the sample, 80% to 90% were seen once. The genes are TRBV9 and TRBJ2-6; 9 bases are shared with TRBD1. Sequencing was carried out using peripheral blood. The TCR originated in a man aged 55 to 70 with acute or convalescent COVID-19. The CDR3 loop reads CASSGTRDRASGANVLTF. CDR3 DNA: TGTGCCAGCAGCGGAACCCGGGACAGGGCGTCTGGGGCCAACGTCCTGACTTTC.